Listed below are T cell receptor beta chains from one sample, sequenced in a study of Graves' ophthalmopathy and Graves' hyperthyroidism. TCRdb analysed the multiplex PCR reads with MiXCR anew, one entry per CDR3 protein. Of about 39,000 distinct CDR3 sequences listed, about half are singletons. Sequencing used peripheral blood. Receptors were obtained from an adult woman with stable Graves' hyperthyroidism. CDR3s include the opening cysteine and the closing phenylalanine or tryptophan. The order of the fields is CDR3 length, D gene, clone size, J gene, V gene, CDR3 DNA, CDR3 protein. The D gene is left open where the match is weak. Not all rows give a size; the values are once, few, many and, for expanded clones, a class.

CDR3 length: 15
D gene: TRBD1
clone size: NA
J gene: TRBJ1-1
V gene: TRBV3-1
CDR3 DNA: TGTGCCAGCAGCCCGTACCGGGACAGGGGCTCTGAAGCTTTCTTT
CDR3 protein: CASSPYRDRGSEAFF

CDR3 length: 14
D gene: NA
clone size: NA
J gene: TRBJ2-2
V gene: TRBV29-1
CDR3 DNA: TGCAGCGTTGCGGGGGGCAGGGACACCGGGGAGCTGTTTTTT
CDR3 protein: CSVAGGRDTGELFF

CDR3 length: 13
D gene: NA
clone size: NA
J gene: TRBJ1-5
V gene: TRBV11-2
CDR3 DNA: TGTGCCAGCAGCTACGGAGAGAATCAGCCCCAGCATTTT
CDR3 protein: CASSYGENQPQHF

CDR3 length: 14
D gene: NA
clone size: NA
J gene: TRBJ2-7
V gene: TRBV20-1
CDR3 DNA: TGCAGTGCTAGAGGAGGCGGGCGCTCCTACGAGCAGTACTTC
CDR3 protein: CSARGGGRSYEQYF

CDR3 length: 16
D gene: TRBD1
clone size: many
J gene: TRBJ1-4
V gene: TRBV4-1
CDR3 DNA: TGCGCCAGCAGCCACACCGCAGGGGGCGAGCTAGGAAAACTGTTTTTT
CDR3 protein: CASSHTAGGELGKLFF

CDR3 length: 17
D gene: NA
clone size: many
J gene: TRBJ1-2
V gene: TRBV6-1
CDR3 DNA: TGTGCCAGCAGTGAAGCGCGTGAGAGACAGAGCGACTATGGCTACACCTTC
CDR3 protein: CASSEARERQSDYGYTF

CDR3 length: 14
D gene: NA
clone size: NA
J gene: TRBJ2-1
V gene: TRBV12-3/TRBV12-4
CDR3 DNA: TGTGCTAGTGCCGCTACGGACAGAAGGAATGAGCAGTTCTTC
CDR3 protein: CASAATDRRNEQFF

CDR3 length: 15
D gene: TRBD2
clone size: NA
J gene: TRBJ2-1
V gene: TRBV20-1
CDR3 DNA: TGCAGTGCTAAACCTAGCGGGAGGGTTTACAATGAGCAGTTCTTC
CDR3 protein: CSAKPSGRVYNEQFF

CDR3 length: 16
D gene: NA
clone size: NA
J gene: TRBJ2-5
V gene: TRBV7-3
CDR3 DNA: TGTGCCAGCAGCTTTGACCACCGGGACGCCGATGAGACCCAGTACTTC
CDR3 protein: CASSFDHRDADETQYF

CDR3 length: 13
D gene: NA
clone size: once
J gene: TRBJ2-5
V gene: TRBV20-1
CDR3 DNA: TGCAGTGCTAGAAATCCCTTCCAAGAGACCCAGTACTTC
CDR3 protein: CSARNPFQETQYF

CDR3 length: 13
D gene: NA
clone size: many
J gene: TRBJ2-7
V gene: TRBV3-1
CDR3 DNA: TGTGCCAGCAGCCAGGTCCCAGTCTACGAGCAGTACTTC
CDR3 protein: CASSQVPVYEQYF

CDR3 length: 16
D gene: TRBD1
clone size: NA
J gene: TRBJ1-5
V gene: TRBV7-9
CDR3 DNA: TGTGCCAGCAGCCCGGGACAGGGGGCCCGCAATCAGCCCCAGCATTTT
CDR3 protein: CASSPGQGARNQPQHF

CDR3 length: 16
D gene: NA
clone size: NA
J gene: TRBJ1-3
V gene: TRBV9
CDR3 DNA: TGTGCCAGCAGCGGTCCTGGGGGGGGCTCTGGAAACACCATATGTTTT
CDR3 protein: CASSGPGGGSGNTICF

CDR3 length: 14
D gene: NA
clone size: many
J gene: TRBJ1-2
V gene: TRBV3-1
CDR3 DNA: TGTGCCAGCAGCCAAGATCGTAACGGCTATGGCTACACCTTC
CDR3 protein: CASSQDRNGYGYTF

CDR3 length: 14
D gene: NA
clone size: many
J gene: TRBJ1-5
V gene: TRBV5-6
CDR3 DNA: TGTGCCAGCAGCTCCAACAGAAAAGATCAGCCCCAGCATTTT
CDR3 protein: CASSSNRKDQPQHF

CDR3 length: 16
D gene: TRBD1
clone size: many
J gene: TRBJ2-7
V gene: TRBV4-1
CDR3 DNA: TGCGCCAGCAGCCGCGGTAGCCTACAGGGGGCGGGAGAGCAGTACTTC
CDR3 protein: CASSRGSLQGAGEQYF

CDR3 length: 15
D gene: NA
clone size: NA
J gene: TRBJ2-6
V gene: TRBV15
CDR3 DNA: TGTGCCACCAGCAGCGACAGGTCTGGGGCCAACGTCCTGACTTTC
CDR3 protein: CATSSDRSGANVLTF

CDR3 length: 16
D gene: NA
clone size: many
J gene: TRBJ2-7
V gene: TRBV7-9
CDR3 DNA: TGTGCCAGCAGCTTAGCGCCGGGACTGGGGACCTACGAGCAGTACTTC
CDR3 protein: CASSLAPGLGTYEQYF

CDR3 length: 17
D gene: TRBD1
clone size: many
J gene: TRBJ1-2
V gene: TRBV5-1
CDR3 DNA: TGCGCCAGCAGCAGCATTGGAGGACAGGGGGCAATCTATGGCTACACCTTC
CDR3 protein: CASSSIGGQGAIYGYTF

CDR3 length: 13
D gene: NA
clone size: NA
J gene: TRBJ1-1
V gene: TRBV7-2
CDR3 DNA: TGTGCCGGCAGCTTCGGGGGATGGACTGAAGCTTTCTTT
CDR3 protein: CAGSFGGWTEAFF

CDR3 length: 13
D gene: TRBD1
clone size: medium-sized
J gene: TRBJ1-2
V gene: TRBV5-1
CDR3 DNA: TGCGCCAGCAGCGCGGACAGGGTTGAACGCTACACCTTC
CDR3 protein: CASSADRVERYTF

CDR3 length: 13
D gene: NA
clone size: once
J gene: TRBJ2-5
V gene: TRBV20-1
CDR3 DNA: TGCAGTGCTAGGGGGGACACCAATCAGCCCCAGTACTTC
CDR3 protein: CSARGDTNQPQYF

CDR3 length: 14
D gene: NA
clone size: NA
J gene: TRBJ2-1
V gene: TRBV20-1
CDR3 DNA: TGCAGTGCCTACCCCGGGACGGCTAGGTTCGAGCAGTTCTTC
CDR3 protein: CSAYPGTARFEQFF

CDR3 length: 15
D gene: TRBD1
clone size: NA
J gene: TRBJ2-7
V gene: TRBV5-1
CDR3 DNA: TGCGCCAGCAGCACCGGGACAGGGGACTCCTACGAGCAGTACTTC
CDR3 protein: CASSTGTGDSYEQYF

CDR3 length: 17
D gene: TRBD2
clone size: NA
J gene: TRBJ2-7
V gene: TRBV15
CDR3 DNA: TGTGCCACCAGCAGAGAACCGGGACTAGCGGGAGCCTACGAGCAGTACTTC
CDR3 protein: CATSREPGLAGAYEQYF

CDR3 length: 13
D gene: NA
clone size: NA
J gene: TRBJ2-3
V gene: TRBV3-1
CDR3 DNA: TGTGCCAGCAGCCCACATAGCGAAGATATGCAGTATTTC
CDR3 protein: CASSPHSEDMQYF

CDR3 length: 15
D gene: NA
clone size: NA
J gene: TRBJ1-3
V gene: TRBV7-6
CDR3 DNA: TGTGCCAGCAGCGTCTCACAGGCCCCTGGAAACACCATATATTTT
CDR3 protein: CASSVSQAPGNTIYF

CDR3 length: 13
D gene: NA
clone size: NA
J gene: TRBJ2-3
V gene: TRBV5-4
CDR3 DNA: TGTGCCAGCAGCTTGGCCAGGGGTGATACGCAGTATTTT
CDR3 protein: CASSLARGDTQYF

CDR3 length: 16
D gene: TRBD2
clone size: many
J gene: TRBJ2-5
V gene: TRBV12-3/TRBV12-4
CDR3 DNA: TGTGCCAGCAGCTGGACTAGCGGGAGGGGGCAAGAGACCCAGTACTTC
CDR3 protein: CASSWTSGRGQETQYF

CDR3 length: 16
D gene: TRBD2
clone size: many
J gene: TRBJ2-3
V gene: TRBV6-1
CDR3 DNA: TGTGCCAGCAGTGAAGCTTGGGCGGGAGGCACAGATACGCAGTATTTT
CDR3 protein: CASSEAWAGGTDTQYF

CDR3 length: 17
D gene: TRBD1
clone size: NA
J gene: TRBJ2-6
V gene: TRBV5-1
CDR3 DNA: TGCGCCAGCAGCTGGGTGGGACAGAAGGCTGGGGCCAACGTCCTGACTTTC
CDR3 protein: CASSWVGQKAGANVLTF

CDR3 length: 16
D gene: NA
clone size: NA
J gene: TRBJ2-5
V gene: TRBV5-6
CDR3 DNA: TGTGCCAGCAGCTTGGGGACGGCGACTTACCAAGAGACCCAGTACTTC
CDR3 protein: CASSLGTATYQETQYF